This TCR beta chain was sequenced for a study of T cells in Graves' hyperthyroidism and ophthalmopathy. TCR beta CDR3 regions were amplified from RNA. First-round RT-PCR with HTBI primers amplified the TCR CDR3 region. TCRdb reprocessed the multiplex PCR reads with MiXCR, giving one entry per CDR3 protein. The repertoire includes 300,000 to 350,000 distinct CDR3 sequences, approximately 13% of them detected once, and 20% to 25% sits in the top ten. Those patients with uncontrolled infection, other autoimmune disease, pregnancy or lactation were excluded. The CDR3 length is 13 residues. Trimming cost V 5 bases and J 2 bases, with 9 bases left between them. CDR1 SEHNR and CDR2 FQNEAQ come from the germline V gene (reference sequence). This clonotype was counted many times.

Sequencing used blood. This TCR came from a woman under 40 with Graves' hyperthyroidism. This chain links TRBV7-9 with TRBJ1-1; no firm D call. The CDR3 protein is CASSPPENTEAFF. CDR3 nucleotides: TGTGCCAGCAGCCCCCCGGAAAACACTGAAGCTTTCTTT.